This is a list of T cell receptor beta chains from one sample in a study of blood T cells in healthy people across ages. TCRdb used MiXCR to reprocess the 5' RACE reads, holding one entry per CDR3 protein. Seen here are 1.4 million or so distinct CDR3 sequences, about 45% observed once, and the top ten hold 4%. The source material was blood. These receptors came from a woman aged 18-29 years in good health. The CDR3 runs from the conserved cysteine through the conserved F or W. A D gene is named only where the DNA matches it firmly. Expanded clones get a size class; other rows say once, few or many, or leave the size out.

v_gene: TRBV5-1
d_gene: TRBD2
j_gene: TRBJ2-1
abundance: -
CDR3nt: TGCGCCAGCAGCCCCGTGGGGGGGAGTAACAATGAGAAGTTCTTC
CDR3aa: CASSPVGGSNNEKFF

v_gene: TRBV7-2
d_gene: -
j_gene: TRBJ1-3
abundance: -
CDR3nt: TGTGCCAGCAGCTTTATCAACGCTAGGAACACCATATATTTT
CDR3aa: CASSFINARNTIYF

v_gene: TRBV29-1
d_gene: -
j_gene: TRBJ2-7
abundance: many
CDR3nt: TGCAGCGTTTTTAGGGGCGGTTCCTACGAGCAGTACTTC
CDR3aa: CSVFRGGSYEQYF

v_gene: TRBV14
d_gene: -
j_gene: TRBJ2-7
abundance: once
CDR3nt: TGTGCCAGCAGCCAAGATCGGATTTCTCTCGAGCAGTACTTC
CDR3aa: CASSQDRISLEQYF

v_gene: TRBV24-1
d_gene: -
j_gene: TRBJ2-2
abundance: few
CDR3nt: TGTGCCACCAGAACAGGAAACACCGGGGAGCTGTTTTTT
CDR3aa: CATRTGNTGELFF

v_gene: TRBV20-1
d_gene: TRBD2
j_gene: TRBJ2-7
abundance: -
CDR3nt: TGCAGTGCTAGACGACTAGCGGGGGAGACCTACGAGCAGTACTTC
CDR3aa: CSARRLAGETYEQYF

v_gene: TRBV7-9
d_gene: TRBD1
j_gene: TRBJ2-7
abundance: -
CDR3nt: TGTGCCAGCAGCCCCGGACAGGGGATGACCTACGAGCAGTACTTC
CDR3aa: CASSPGQGMTYEQYF

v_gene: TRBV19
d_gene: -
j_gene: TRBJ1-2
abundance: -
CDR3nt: TGTGCCAGTAGTACTACGACAGTATTGTGGGGCTACACCTTC
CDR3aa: CASSTTTVLWGYTF

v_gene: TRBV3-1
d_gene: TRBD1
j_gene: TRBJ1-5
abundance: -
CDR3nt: TGTGCCAGCAGCCAAGGGACAGGGTTACAGCCCCAGCATTTT
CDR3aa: CASSQGTGLQPQHF

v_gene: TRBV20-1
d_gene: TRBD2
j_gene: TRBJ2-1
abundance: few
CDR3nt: TGCAGTGCCAGATGGGGACTAGCGGGGTACAATGAGCAGTTCTTC
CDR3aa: CSARWGLAGYNEQFF

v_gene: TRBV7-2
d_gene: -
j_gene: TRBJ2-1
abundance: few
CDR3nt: TGTGCCACCAGGACAGTCAATGAGCAGTTCTTC
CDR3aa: CATRTVNEQFF

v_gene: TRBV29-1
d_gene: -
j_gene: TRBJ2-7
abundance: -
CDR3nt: TGCAGCGTTGTCGGGACTGCGCCCGAGCAGTACTTC
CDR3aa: CSVVGTAPEQYF

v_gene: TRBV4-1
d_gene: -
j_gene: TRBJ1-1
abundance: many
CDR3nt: TGCGCCAGCTCTTCTAGCGGTGGGAACACTGAAGCTTTCTTT
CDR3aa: CASSSSGGNTEAFF

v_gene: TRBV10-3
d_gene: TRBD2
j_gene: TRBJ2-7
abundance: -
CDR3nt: TGTGCCATCAGCGCTTCTAGCGGGAGGGTGGATGAGCAGTACTTC
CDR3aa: CAISASSGRVDEQYF

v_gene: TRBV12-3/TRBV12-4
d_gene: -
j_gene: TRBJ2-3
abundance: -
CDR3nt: TGTGCCAGCAGTTTGGGGAGCAGGGTAGACACAGATACGCGGTATTTT
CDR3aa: CASSLGSRVDTDTRYF

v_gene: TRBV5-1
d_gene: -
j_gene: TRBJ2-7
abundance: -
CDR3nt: TGCGCCAGCACCATAGGCTCCGGGCCTTTCTCCTACGAGCAGTACTTC
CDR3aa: CASTIGSGPFSYEQYF

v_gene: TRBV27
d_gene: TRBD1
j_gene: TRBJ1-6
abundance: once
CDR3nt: TGTGCCAGCAGTTTATGGACAGGGCACAATTCACCCCTCCACTTT
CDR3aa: CASSLWTGHNSPLHF

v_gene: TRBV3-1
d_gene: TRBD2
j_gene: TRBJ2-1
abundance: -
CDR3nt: TGTGCCAGCAGCCCCCTAACTAGCGGGGGATCAACGGACAATGAGCAGTTCTTC
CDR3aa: CASSPLTSGGSTDNEQFF

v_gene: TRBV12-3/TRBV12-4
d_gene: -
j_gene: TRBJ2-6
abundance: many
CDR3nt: TGTGCCAGCAGCCTTCGTACCTCTGGGGCCAACGTCCTGACTTTC
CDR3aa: CASSLRTSGANVLTF

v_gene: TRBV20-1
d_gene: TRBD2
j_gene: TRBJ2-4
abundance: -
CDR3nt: TGCAGTGCTAGTCCACCGGGACTAGCGGAGAGAAACATTCAGTACTTC
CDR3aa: CSASPPGLAERNIQYF

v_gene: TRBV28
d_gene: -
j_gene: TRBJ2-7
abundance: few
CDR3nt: TGTGCCAGCAGGGTCCCGGGACGGACCTACGAGCAGTACTTC
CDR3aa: CASRVPGRTYEQYF

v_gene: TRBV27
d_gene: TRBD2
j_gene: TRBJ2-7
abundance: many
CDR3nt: TGTGCCAGCAGTGGGGGAGGGCCCTATGAGCAGTACTTC
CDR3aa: CASSGGGPYEQYF

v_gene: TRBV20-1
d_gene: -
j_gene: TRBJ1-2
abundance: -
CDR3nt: TGCCTAGGGCCCCCCGGGACGGGGGGCTACACCTTC
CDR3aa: CLGPPGTGGYTF

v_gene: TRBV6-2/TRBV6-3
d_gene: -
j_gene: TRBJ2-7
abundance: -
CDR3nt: TGTGCCAGCACCCTTACCCTGGGTGACTGGTACGAGCAGTACTTC
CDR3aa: CASTLTLGDWYEQYF

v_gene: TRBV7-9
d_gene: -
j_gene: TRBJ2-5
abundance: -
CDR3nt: TGTGCCAGTAGCTTCTCCATCGACAGTCGGAGTCAAGAGACCCAGTACTTC
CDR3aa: CASSFSIDSRSQETQYF

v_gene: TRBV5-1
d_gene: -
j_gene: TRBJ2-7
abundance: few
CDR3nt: TGCGCCAGCAGCCCAAAACTAGCAAACGGCTACGAGCAGTACTTC
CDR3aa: CASSPKLANGYEQYF

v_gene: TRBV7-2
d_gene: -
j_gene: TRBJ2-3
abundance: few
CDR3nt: TGTGCCAGCAGCTTGCGTTCCCGCTCTGATACGCAGTATTTT
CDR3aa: CASSLRSRSDTQYF

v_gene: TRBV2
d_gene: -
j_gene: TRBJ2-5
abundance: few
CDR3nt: TGTGCCAGCAATGCGGGGGCCTTTGGTGAGCAGTACTTC
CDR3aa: CASNAGAFGEQYF

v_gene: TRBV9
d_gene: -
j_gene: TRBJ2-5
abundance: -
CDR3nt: TGTGCCAGCAGCGTAAAGGGATGGGAGACCCAGTACTTC
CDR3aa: CASSVKGWETQYF

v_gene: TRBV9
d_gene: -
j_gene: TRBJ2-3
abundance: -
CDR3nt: TGTGCCAGCAGCGAGGGGACTTTCACAGATACGCAGTATTTT
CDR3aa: CASSEGTFTDTQYF

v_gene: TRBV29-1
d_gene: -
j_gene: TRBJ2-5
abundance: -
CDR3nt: TGCAGCGTTGAATGGTTAGCGGAGCAACAAGAGACCCAGTACTTC
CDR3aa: CSVEWLAEQQETQYF

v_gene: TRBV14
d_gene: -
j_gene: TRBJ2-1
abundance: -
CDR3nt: TGTGCCAGCAGCCAAGGTTATTACAGCTCCTACGAGCAGTTCTTC
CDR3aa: CASSQGYYSSYEQFF